What follows are 27 T cell receptor beta chains derived from one specimen sequenced in a study of T cells in Graves' hyperthyroidism and ophthalmopathy. Researchers amplified the TCR beta CDR3 regions from RNA transcripts. The HTBI set primed first-round TCR CDR3 RT-PCR. TCRdb used MiXCR to reprocess the multiplex PCR reads, holding one entry per CDR3 protein. The table lists under 350,000 distinct CDR3 sequences, around a fifth of them singletons, with over 40% in the top ten. Sequenced sample: blood. Receptors were obtained from a woman between 45 and 65 years old with Graves' hyperthyroidism.

There are a few counts of this clonotype. This chain uses TRBV5-1 with TRBJ1-4; tentatively, D is TRBD1 (5 bases). Looked up from germline, CDR1 is SGHRS and CDR2 is YFSETQ. CDR3 length: 16 amino acids. V was shortened by 4 bases and J by 0 bases, with 13 bases between the two germline ends. In nucleotides, the CDR3 is TGCGCCAGCAGCCTGGGGGACGCTGCAACTAATGAAAAACTGTTTTTT. Encoded protein: CASSLGDAATNEKLFF.

This clonotype has ten or more counts. This chain uses TRBV14 with TRBJ2-4; 8 nucleotides line up with TRBD1. The V segment lost 4 bases and the J segment 6 bases; nucleotides outside the gene matches: 8. The CDR3 contains 15 residues. The germline V gene encodes CDR1 SGHDN and CDR2 FVKESK. The CDR3: CASSPLDRGRNIQYF. DNA for the CDR3: TGTGCCAGCAGCCCCCTAGACAGGGGTCGAAACATTCAGTACTTC.

The V call is TRBV18, the J call TRBJ1-5, with no clear D. V gave up 4 bases and J gave up 0 bases, with 7 bases separating them. Germline V lookup: CDR1 KGHSH, CDR2 LQKENI. CDR3 length: 14 amino acids. The CDR3 region is CASSRRNSNQPQHF. CDR3 sequence (DNA): TGTGCCAGCTCACGACGAAATAGCAATCAGCCCCAGCATTTT.

This clonotype was recorded a few times. The CDR3 region is CASSARGQGASETQYF. The CDR3 DNA is TGTGCCAGCAGTGCACGTGGACAGGGGGCTTCAGAGACCCAGTACTTC. J is TRBJ2-5 and V is TRBV6-1; TRBD1 aligns across 11 bases. With 4 bases clipped from V and 4 bases from J, the junction kept 8 bases outside the gene matches. This CDR3 region has 16 residues. The germline V gene encodes CDR1 MNHNS and CDR2 SASEGT.

This clonotype was counted at least ten times. The chain combines TRBV3-1 with TRBJ2-1; 9 bases align to TRBD2. Germline V CDR1 and CDR2: LGHDT, YNNKEL (reference sequence). The V gene end was trimmed by 5 bases and the J gene end by 5 bases; junction bases not matched to a gene: 16. The CDR3 loop spans 18 amino acids. In nucleotides, the CDR3 is TGTGCCAGCAGCGAAAGGAGGAGGGCTAGCGGGATGCACAATGAGCAGTTCTTC. Translation gives CASSERRRASGMHNEQFF.

This chain joins TRBV5-5 and TRBJ2-7; D might be TRBD2 (5 bases). The CDR3 covers 14 residues. Germline assignment: CDR1 SGHKS and CDR2 YYEKEE (reference sequence). Trimming shortened V by 0 bases and J by 3 bases, and 10 bases separated the two germline ends. The CDR3 bases are TGTGCCAGCAGCTTGGGCAGCGGTCTCTACGAGCAGTACTTC. The encoded protein is CASSLGSGLYEQYF. The complete variable domain, with remaining parts taken from reference TRBV5-5 and TRBJ2-7, reads DAGVTQSPTHLIKTRGQQVTLRCSPISGHKSVSWYQQVLGQGPQFIFQYYEKEERGRGNFPDRFSARQFPNYSSELNVNALLLGDSALYLCASSLGSGLYEQYFGPGTRLTVT.

This clonotype has at least ten counts. This chain joins TRBV20-1 and TRBJ2-1; 8 bases map to TRBD2. The CDR3 spans 14 residues. Germline CDR1 reads DFQATT; CDR2 reads SNEGSKA (reference sequence). Trimming cost V 3 bases and J 5 bases; bases outside gene matches: 6. The CDR3 loop is CSASGGAPHNEQFF. Written as DNA, the CDR3 is TGCAGTGCTAGCGGGGGGGCCCCTCACAATGAGCAGTTCTTC.

This clonotype was seen a few times. J is TRBJ2-1 and V is TRBV20-1, with 8 bases matching TRBD2. The V segment lost 0 bases and the J segment 6 bases; nucleotides outside the gene matches: 7. Germline lookup yields CDR1 DFQATT and CDR2 SNEGSKA (reference sequence). This CDR3 has 15 amino acids. The CDR3 DNA follows: TGCAGTGCTAGAGATCGTGAGACTAGCGCCAATGAGCAGTTCTTC. It specifies CSARDRETSANEQFF.

This clonotype was detected only a few times. The chain employs TRBV10-3 and TRBJ1-1; D not resolved. The V end lost 4 bases, the J end lost 0 bases, and 6 bases lay between the germline ends. The CDR3 runs to 13 residues. The germline CDR1 and CDR2 sequences are ENHRY and SYGVKD. This CDR3 is CAISGELNTEAFF. Here the CDR3 DNA reads TGTGCCATCAGTGGGGAACTGAACACTGAAGCTTTCTTT.

This clonotype was seen only a few times. This rearrangement joins TRBV10-3 to TRBJ2-1; TRBD2 agrees at 11 bases. Trimming took 5 bases from V and 9 from J; bases not matched to a gene: 6. The CDR3 consists of 14 residues. Germline V gene lookup returns CDR1 ENHRY and CDR2 SYGVKD. CDR3 residues: CAISSLGTSGEQFF. CDR3 nucleotide sequence: TGTGCCATCAGTTCCTTGGGGACTAGCGGTGAGCAGTTCTTC.

This clonotype appeared once. Just one base apart from a much larger clone, this may be a read error. V and J are TRBV12-3 or TRBV12-4 and TRBJ2-7; 12 nucleotides align to TRBD1. CDR3 length: 15 amino acids. J was trimmed by 6 bases and V by 4 bases; bases with no gene match: 7. CDR3 sequence: CASSSVGTGGREQYF. CDR3 nucleotide sequence: TGTGCCAGCAGTTCGGTCGGGACAGGGGGCCGCGAGCAGTACTTC.

This clonotype has a handful of counts. The V call is TRBV18, the J call TRBJ2-4; a possible D gene is TRBD2 (6 bases). Germline CDR1 is KGHSH and CDR2 is LQKENI. This CDR3 has 16 residues. Trimming cost V 0 bases and J 0 bases, with 9 bases left between them. The CDR3 spells CASSPPGSGAKNIQYF. CDR3 coding DNA: TGTGCCAGCTCACCACCGGGTAGCGGAGCCAAAAACATTCAGTACTTC. Complete variable domain (other parts from reference TRBV18 and TRBJ2-4): NAGVMQNPRHLVRRRGQEARLRCSPMKGHSHVYWYRQLPEEGLKFMVYLQKENIIDESGMPKERFSAEFPKEGPSILRIQQVVRGDSAAYFCASSPPGSGAKNIQYFGAGTRLSVL.

On this clonotype: This may come from a read error, since a much larger clone is one base off. The chain is built from TRBV3-1 and TRBJ2-5, with 12 positions matching TRBD2. The length of the CDR3 is 14 residues. With V trimmed by 6 bases and J by 10 bases, 9 bases remained unmatched. Germline V gene lookup returns CDR1 LGHDT and CDR2 YNNKEL (reference sequence). The CDR3 sequence is CASSLLAGGQIQYF. DNA for the CDR3: TGTGCCAGCAGTTTACTAGCGGGGGGACAGATCCAGTACTTC.

This clonotype was found a few times. The chain employs TRBV7-2 and TRBJ2-3, with 16 nucleotides matching TRBD2. The CDR3 contains 18 residues. Germline V gene lookup returns CDR1 SGHTA and CDR2 FQGNSA. J gave up 3 bases and V 3 bases, and 6 bases lay outside the gene matches. CDR3 DNA: TGTGCCAGCAGCTTGGAAAAGGGACTAGCGGGGGGGACAGATACGCAGTATTTT. It is translated as CASSLEKGLAGGTDTQYF.

The chain links TRBV20-1 to TRBJ2-5; TRBD2 might be the D (5 bases). The germline gives CDR1 DFQATT, CDR2 SNEGSKA (reference sequence). V lost 5 bases and J lost 5, with 18 bases in between. The CDR3 totals 14 residues. CDR3 loop: CSAHPGNGMETQYF. CDR3 DNA sequence: TGCAGTGCTCACCCGGGAAACGGGATGGAGACCCAGTACTTC.

This clonotype was picked up many times. This sequence joins TRBV11-2 and TRBJ2-5, with D uncertain. Trimming cost V 4 bases and J 5 bases, with 11 bases left between them. The germline CDR1 and CDR2 sequences are SGHAT and FQNNGV. The CDR3 spans 13 residues. The CDR3 protein is CASSYNLRETQYF. The CDR3 DNA sequence: TGTGCCAGCAGCTACAACCTCCGCGAGACCCAGTACTTC.

Many counts were recorded for this clonotype. CDR3 sequence reads: CAWSDGAGGEAEAFF. CDR3 nucleotides: TGTGCCTGGAGTGATGGAGCGGGAGGGGAGGCTGAAGCTTTCTTT. This chain uses TRBV30 with TRBJ1-1, with D perhaps matching TRBD1 (5 bases). CDR1 is GTSNPN, CDR2 SVGIG, per germline (reference sequence). The CDR3 length is 15 residues. With 1 base removed from V and 6 bases from J, the gap between germline ends came to 18 bases.

This clonotype has just a few counts. The chain employs TRBV5-1 and TRBJ2-6; D not resolved. This CDR3 region has 15 residues. Between the trimmed V and J ends, which lost 8 bases and 2 bases, there was a span of 14 bases. CDR1 SGHRS and CDR2 YFSETQ come from the germline V gene. The CDR3 DNA reads TGCGCCAGGTCATCTGGAGAGACTGGGGCCAACGTCCTGACTTTC. Translating it yields CARSSGETGANVLTF.

The chain links TRBV28 to TRBJ2-3, with a possible D match to TRBD1 (6 bases). V was cut by 6 bases and J by 3 bases, with 16 bases left in between. Looked up from germline, CDR1 is MDHEN and CDR2 is SYDVKM. The CDR3 is made up of 15 amino acids. CDR3 loop: CASSPGTRNTDTQYF. The CDR3 DNA reads as TGTGCCAGCAGCCCCGGGACACGGAATACAGATACGCAGTATTTT.

This clonotype showed up many times. The genes are TRBV28 and TRBJ1-2; D gene ambiguous. CDR1 MDHEN and CDR2 SYDVKM come from the germline V gene. V gave up 6 bases and J gave up 7 bases, with 15 bases separating them. CDR3 size: 13 residues. For the CDR3, the DNA is TGTGCCAGCAGAAACAGTGACGATTTTGGCTACACCTTC. This sequence encodes CASRNSDDFGYTF.

This clonotype was seen ten or more times. V and J are TRBV7-8 and TRBJ2-3; 14 bases align to TRBD2. V was clipped by 4 bases and J by 6 bases; unmatched bases: 6. The CDR3 is 16 amino acids. Germline loops: CDR1 SGHVS, CDR2 FQNEAQ. The CDR3 DNA follows: TGTGCCAGCAGCTCGGGACTAGCGGGAGTTGGGGATACGCAGTATTTT. Translating it yields CASSSGLAGVGDTQYF.

This clonotype was counted a few times. The gene calls are TRBV6-1 and TRBJ2-2; TRBD1 matches at 10 bases. The CDR3 has 18 residues. Germline V gives CDR1 MNHNS, CDR2 SASEGT. Trimming removed 7 bases from V and 6 bases from J; junction bases left unmatched: 17. The CDR3 reads CASTLREGQGISAGELFF. CDR3 in DNA: TGTGCCAGCACCCTAAGGGAGGGACAGGGGATTAGCGCCGGGGAGCTGTTTTTT.

This clonotype has ten or more counts. The CDR3 reads CASSVDEAVWADTQYF. In DNA, the CDR3 is TGTGCCAGCAGCGTAGATGAGGCGGTATGGGCAGATACGCAGTATTTT. The rearrangement uses TRBV9 and TRBJ2-3; no clear D gene. V was clipped by 0 bases and J by 4 bases, with 15 bases between them. The germline V gene encodes CDR1 SGDLS and CDR2 YYNGEE. This CDR3 spans 16 amino acids. The entire variable domain, with the rest obtained from reference TRBV9 and TRBJ2-3, is as follows: DSGVTQTPKHLITATGQRVTLRCSPRSGDLSVYWYQQSLDQGLQFLIQYYNGEERAKGNILERFSAQQFPDLHSELNLSSLELGDSALYFCASSVDEAVWADTQYFGPGTRLTVL.

The table lists this clonotype with many counts. Here the CDR3 reads CASQAGGNTDTQYF. The CDR3 DNA is TGTGCCAGTCAAGCGGGAGGGAACACAGATACGCAGTATTTT. The chain recombines TRBV2 with TRBJ2-3; 10 bases match TRBD2. Germline assignment: CDR1 SNHLY and CDR2 FYNNEI. The CDR3 length is 14 residues. V gave up 9 bases and J gave up 2 bases; unmatched junction bases: 5.

This clonotype was recorded many times. The chain couples TRBV7-2 to TRBJ2-3; no definite D call. With 1 base removed from V and 0 bases from J, the gap between germline ends came to 5 bases. The CDR3 is 14 residues long. Looked up from germline, CDR1 is SGHTA and CDR2 is FQGNSA. The CDR3 here is CASSLVGSTDTQYF. CDR3 DNA: TGTGCCAGCAGCTTAGTGGGGAGCACAGATACGCAGTATTTT.

Only a few counts were recorded for this clonotype. The chain couples TRBV10-3 to TRBJ2-7; TRBD2 might be the D (7 bases). Germline CDR1 is ENHRY and CDR2 is SYGVKD. The V end was cut by 4 bases, the J end by 4 bases, with 17 bases between. The length of the CDR3 is 15 residues. The CDR3 DNA is TGTGCCATCAGTGGGGGGGCTAGCGGCCAATACGAGCAGTACTTC. Translated: CAISGGASGQYEQYF.

This clonotype appeared many times. CDR3 DNA sequence: TGTGCCAGCAGTGCTTCATTTGGAGGGGGGACGCAGTATTTT. Its protein product is CASSASFGGGTQYF. This chain links TRBV28 with TRBJ2-3; perhaps D is TRBD1 or TRBD2 (6 bases each). Trimming stripped 5 bases from V and 9 bases from J, with 18 bases between. Germline V gives CDR1 MDHEN, CDR2 SYDVKM. CDR3 size: 14 residues.